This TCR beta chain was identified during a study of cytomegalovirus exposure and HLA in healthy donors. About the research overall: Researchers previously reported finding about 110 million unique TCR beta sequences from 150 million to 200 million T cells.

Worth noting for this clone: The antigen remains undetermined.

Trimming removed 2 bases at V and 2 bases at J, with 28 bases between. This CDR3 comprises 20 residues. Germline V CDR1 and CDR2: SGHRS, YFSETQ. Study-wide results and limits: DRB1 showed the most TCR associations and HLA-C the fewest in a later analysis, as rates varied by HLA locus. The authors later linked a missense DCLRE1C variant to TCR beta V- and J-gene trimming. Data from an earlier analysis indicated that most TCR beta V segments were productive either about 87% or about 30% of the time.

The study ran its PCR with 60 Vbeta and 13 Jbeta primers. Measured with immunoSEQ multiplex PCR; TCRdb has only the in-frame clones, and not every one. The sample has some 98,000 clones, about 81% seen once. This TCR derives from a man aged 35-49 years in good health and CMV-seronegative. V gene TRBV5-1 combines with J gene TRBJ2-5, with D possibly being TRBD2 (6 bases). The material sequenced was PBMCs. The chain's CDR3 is CASSFLRGRSWGDEQETQYF. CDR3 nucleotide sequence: TGCGCCAGCAGCTTTTTACGGGGACGAAGTTGGGGGGACGAACAAGAGACCCAGTACTTC. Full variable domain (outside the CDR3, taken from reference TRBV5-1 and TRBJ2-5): KAGVTQTPRYLIKTRGQQVTLSCSPISGHRSVSWYQQTPGQGLQFLFEYFSETQRNKGNFPGRFSGRQFSNSRSEMNVSTLELGDSALYLCASSFLRGRSWGDEQETQYFGPGTRLLVL.